The entry below gives a single TCR beta chain sequence along with its context. Its antigen is unknown. The sample belongs to a study of immune evolution from preneoplasia to lung adenocarcinoma. As for the study in general: HLA loss of heterozygosity: about 7% AIS, more than 14% MIA, more than 25% ADC, none AAH.

TCRdb's table, derived via immunoSEQ multiplex PCR, lists solely in-frame clones and lacks some. The data show thousands of clones, about 78% seen once. Overall study results and limits: T cell clonality was higher in KRAS-mutant than EGFR-mutant or wild-type nodules.

This CDR3 is built from 15 residues. From germline, CDR1 is MNHEY and CDR2 SVGAGI. V lost 4 bases, J lost 4 bases, and 16 bases lay in between. This sequence was found in a person aged 60-80 years with lung adenocarcinoma. The sequenced sample consisted of FFPE minimally invasive lung adenocarcinoma tissue. The V call is TRBV6-5, the J call TRBJ1-2, with D possibly TRBD1 on 5 matching bases. The CDR3 DNA reads TGTGCCAGCAGTTCCTTTCGACAGATTTTCTATGGCTACACCTTC. Its translation: CASSSFRQIFYGYTF.